This TCR beta chain was identified during a study of control samples from healthy donors and cancer patients. Libraries were prepared by immunoSEQ multiplex PCR; TCRdb keeps only in-frame clonotypes and omits some of them. The sample contains 390,000 or so clones, around 90% of which appear only once. V lost 0 bases to trimming and J lost 0 bases; unmatched junction nucleotides: 13. The germline gives CDR1 SGDLS, CDR2 YYNGEE. This CDR3 is 19 amino acids long. Sequences were obtained from PBMCs. The TCR was taken from a man aged 35-49 years with head and neck cancer. The chain is built from TRBV9 and TRBJ2-7; TRBD1 aligns across 9 bases. The CDR3 coding sequence is TGTGCCAGCAGCGTAGGCCCCGGGACAGGGATCCAAAACTCCTACGAGCAGTACTTC. Encoded protein: CASSVGPGTGIQNSYEQYF. Variable domain in full (rest from reference TRBV9 and TRBJ2-7): DSGVTQTPKHLITATGQRVTLRCSPRSGDLSVYWYQQSLDQGLQFLIQYYNGEERAKGNILERFSAQQFPDLHSELNLSSLELGDSALYFCASSVGPGTGIQNSYEQYFGPGTRLTVT.